The rows below give T cell receptor beta chains drawn from one sample of a study of identical twins. TCRdb reprocessed the 5' RACE reads with MiXCR, giving one entry per CDR3 protein. The sample yields roughly 260,000 distinct CDR3 sequences, 7% to 8.5% seen once. These data were also reused for a study on yellow fever vaccine responses in identical twins.

The sequenced sample consisted of CD8+ T cells sorted from blood. These receptors originate from a woman younger than 30 in good health. The CDR3 runs from the conserved cysteine through the conserved F or W. Fields, in order: V gene, D gene, J gene, clone size, CDR3 DNA, CDR3 protein. D genes are given only for firm matches. For some rows the clone size is stated as once, few or many, or as a class when expanded; others skip it.

TRBV7-2	TRBD2	TRBJ2-2	.	TGTGCCAGCAGCCCCCTCGGGAGGGCCGTCACCGGGGAGCTGTTTTTT	CASSPLGRAVTGELFF
TRBV9	.	TRBJ2-3	many	TGTGCCAGCAGCGAACCCGAGCAGGGGGGAACAGATACGCAGTATTTT	CASSEPEQGGTDTQYF
TRBV27	.	TRBJ2-2	few	TGTGCCAGCAGTTTACCTGGACGGACCGGGGAGCTGTTTTTT	CASSLPGRTGELFF
TRBV2	TRBD2	TRBJ2-5	.	TGTGCCAGCAGTCGGACTAGCGGGATCCAAGAGACCCAGTACTTC	CASSRTSGIQETQYF
TRBV20-1	TRBD2	TRBJ2-1	few	TGCAGTGCTAATAGCGGGAGCTCCTACAATGAGCAGTTCTTC	CSANSGSSYNEQFF
TRBV12-3/TRBV12-4	.	TRBJ1-2	many	TGTGCCAGCACCCTCTCGGGGAACTATGGCTACACCTTC	CASTLSGNYGYTF
TRBV6-4	TRBD2	TRBJ2-3	many	TGTGCCAGCAGTGAGACTAGCGCCCACACAGATACGCAGTATTTT	CASSETSAHTDTQYF
TRBV2	TRBD2	TRBJ2-1	few	TGTGCCAGCAGTGATCGGAGGACTAGCGGGAACAATGAGCAGTTCTTC	CASSDRRTSGNNEQFF
TRBV7-9	.	TRBJ2-1	few	TGTGCCAGCAGCTTAGGTTTAGGGACCAACAATGAGCAGTTCTTC	CASSLGLGTNNEQFF
TRBV6-5	.	TRBJ2-3	.	TGTGCCAGCAGTTACGCCAACTGGGGCACAGATACGCAGTATTTT	CASSYANWGTDTQYF
TRBV19	.	TRBJ2-4	.	TGTGCCAGTAGTATAGGTAGTTTAGCCAAAAACATTCAGTACTTC	CASSIGSLAKNIQYF
TRBV3-1	TRBD1	TRBJ2-1	many	TGTGCCAGCAGCACCCGGGACAGCGATGAGCAGTTCTTC	CASSTRDSDEQFF
TRBV15	TRBD2	TRBJ2-1	few	TGTGCCACCAGCAGAGCTACTAGCGGGACTCGGGTTGAGCAGTTCTTC	CATSRATSGTRVEQFF
TRBV25-1	.	TRBJ2-3	.	TGTGCCAGCAGTGGTTCTAGCACAGATACGCAGTATTTT	CASSGSSTDTQYF
TRBV19	TRBD2	TRBJ2-1	many	TGTGCCAGTAGTGCCTCATCGGGAGGCAATGAGCAGTTCTTC	CASSASSGGNEQFF
TRBV6-1	.	TRBJ1-5	many	TGTGCCAGCAGTGAAAGCCCAGGTGGGAATCAGCCCCAGCATTTT	CASSESPGGNQPQHF
TRBV2	.	TRBJ2-2	many	TGTGCCAGCAGACCGGCGGGTGTGGGAACCGGGGAGCTGTTTTTT	CASRPAGVGTGELFF
TRBV27	.	TRBJ2-3	.	TGTGCCAGCAGTTGGGGACCCCGACAACCAAGGGGCACAGATACGCAGTATTTT	CASSWGPRQPRGTDTQYF
TRBV2	.	TRBJ2-1	many	TGTGCCAGCAGTGGGACAGCCGAGTTCTTC	CASSGTAEFF
TRBV12-3/TRBV12-4	.	TRBJ1-4	few	TGTGCCAGCAGTACCCCAAGGGAGGGCGCAACTAATGAAAAACTGTTTTTT	CASSTPREGATNEKLFF